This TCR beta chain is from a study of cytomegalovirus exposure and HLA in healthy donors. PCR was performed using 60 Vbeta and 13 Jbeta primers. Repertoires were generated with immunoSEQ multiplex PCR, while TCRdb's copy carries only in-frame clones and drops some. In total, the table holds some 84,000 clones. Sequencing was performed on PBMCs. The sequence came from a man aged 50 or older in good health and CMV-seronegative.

CDR3 protein: CASSLGLAGGQDTQYF. The DNA for the CDR3 is TGCGCCAGCAGCCTAGGACTAGCGGGGGGGCAAGATACGCAGTATTTT. This sequence joins TRBV5-1 and TRBJ2-3; 15 nucleotides align to TRBD2. Germline loops: CDR1 SGHRS, CDR2 YFSETQ. Germline trimming cut 4 bases from V and 5 bases from J; bases unmatched to any gene: 5. The CDR3 spans 16 residues.